This T cell receptor (beta chain) was recovered during a study of cytomegalovirus exposure and HLA in healthy donors. Germline CDR1 and CDR2: LNHDA and SQIVND (reference sequence). Trimming cost V 7 bases and J 8 bases, with 21 bases left between them. CDR3 length: 15 amino acids. Primers for the PCR totalled 60 Vbeta and 13 Jbeta. TCRdb's copy holds only in-frame clones and misses some; the assay was immunoSEQ multiplex PCR. The table lists around 180,000 clones, 60% to 80% of them singletons. The V gene is TRBV19, the J gene TRBJ1-3; D may be TRBD1 (5 bases). Sequencing used PBMCs. This TCR derives from a woman between 50 and 59 years old in good health and CMV-seropositive. This chain's CDR3 is CASTLMEGLWDTIYF. In DNA, the CDR3 is TGTGCCAGTACCTTGATGGAGGGGCTCTGGGACACCATATATTTT. Drawing the rest from reference TRBV19 and TRBJ1-3, the complete variable domain is DGGITQSPKYLFRKEGQNVTLSCEQNLNHDAMYWYRQDPGQGLRLIYYSQIVNDFQKGDIAEGYSVSREKKESFPLTVTSAQKNPTAFYLCASTLMEGLWDTIYFGEGSWLTVV.